The T cell receptor (beta chain) under discussion was sequenced for a study of cytomegalovirus exposure and HLA in healthy donors. Study results and limitations: Listed as cytomegalovirus-associated were roughly 180 TCR beta chains. No immune exposure information besides CMV serostatus was available. Per published accounts, TCR beta sequences correctly predicted the HLA-A and HLA-B alleles of most subjects.

The PCR employed 60 Vbeta primers together with 13 Jbeta primers. Repertoires were generated with immunoSEQ multiplex PCR, while TCRdb's copy carries only in-frame clones and drops some. The sample shows 150,000 or so clones, under 70% of them seen only once. Worth noting for this clone: Its cognate antigen is unknown.

Sequenced: PBMCs. This receptor was taken from a man aged 25-40 years in good health and CMV-seropositive.

CDR3 protein: CAWTGGAEAFF. The CDR3 DNA sequence: TGTGCCTGGACGGGGGGCGCTGAAGCTTTCTTT. The chain couples TRBV30 to TRBJ1-1, with TRBD1 as a possible D gene (6 bases). CDR3 length: 11 amino acids. Trimming removed 4 bases from V and 6 bases from J, with 9 bases in between. CDR1 is GTSNPN and CDR2 is SVGIG in the germline V gene (reference sequence).